This T cell receptor (beta chain) emerged from a study of T cells after yellow fever vaccination. The study made its TCR cDNA through 5'RACE template switching. That step introduced a universal primer site along with UMIs. TCRdb reprocessed the 5' RACE reads with MiXCR, giving one entry per CDR3 protein. This sample has about 260,000 distinct CDR3 sequences, with about 3.9% found just once. V lost 7 bases, J lost 4 bases, and 8 bases lay in between. Germline V gives CDR1 SQVTM, CDR2 ANQGSEA. This CDR3 comprises 11 residues. This clonotype was seen many times. V usage is TRBV29-1 and J usage is TRBJ2-1; a possible D gene is TRBD2 (6 bases). This clonotype was obtained from a man in his late teens or twenties who received the YFV17D yellow fever vaccine. The sequencing used PBMCs, collected 15 days after the yellow fever booster vaccination. The CDR3 here is CSGGVYNEQFF. In DNA, the CDR3 is TGCAGCGGGGGGGTTTACAATGAGCAGTTCTTC.